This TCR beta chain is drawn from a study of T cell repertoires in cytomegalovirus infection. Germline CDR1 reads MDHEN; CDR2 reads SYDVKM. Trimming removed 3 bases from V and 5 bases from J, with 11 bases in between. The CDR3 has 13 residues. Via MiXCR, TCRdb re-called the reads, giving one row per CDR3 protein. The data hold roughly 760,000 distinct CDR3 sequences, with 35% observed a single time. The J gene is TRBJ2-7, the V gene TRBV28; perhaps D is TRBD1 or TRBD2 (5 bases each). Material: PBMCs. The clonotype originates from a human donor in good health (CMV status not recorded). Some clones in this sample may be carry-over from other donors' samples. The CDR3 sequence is CASSFGTQHEQYF. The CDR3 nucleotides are TGTGCCAGCAGTTTCGGGACGCAACACGAGCAGTACTTC.